This entry is about one TCR beta chain. Germline V gene lookup returns CDR1 LGHNT and CDR2 FRNRAP. V dropped 6 bases and J dropped 3 bases, with 15 bases sitting between them. This CDR3 region has 15 residues. TCRdb's table, derived via immunoSEQ multiplex PCR, lists solely in-frame clones and lacks some. The data show tens of thousands of clones, roughly 94% seen once. The data are from a study of technical replicates of blood from several donors. Sequenced sample: T cells isolated from PBMCs. This TCR came from a human donor in good health. The chain employs TRBV12-5 and TRBJ1-5; tentatively, D is TRBD1 (6 bases). The DNA of the CDR3 is TGTGCTAGTGGCTCTATGGACAGCCTCAATCAGCCCCAGCATTTT. Amino acids: CASGSMDSLNQPQHF.